The T cell receptor beta chain under discussion was sequenced for a study of patients and donors after allogeneic stem cell transplantation. V was pared by 2 bases and J by 3 bases, with 22 bases between. There are 18 residues in the CDR3. Germline CDR1 is SEHNR and CDR2 is FQNEAQ (reference sequence). A single record per CDR3 protein comes from TCRdb applying MiXCR to the RT-PCR reads. The sample lists around 200,000 distinct CDR3 sequences, around two fifths occurring once. A few counts support this clonotype. The sample comprised blood, either unsorted or a sorted T cell fraction (not recorded which). The clonotype was recovered from a human donor who was either an allogeneic HSCT recipient or a stem cell or donor lymphocyte infusion donor (not recorded which). It is not recorded whose cells these are; they may come from a transplant donor. The J gene is TRBJ1-1, the V gene TRBV7-9; TRBD1 is a possible D gene (6 bases). The CDR3 loop is CASSLFPIPGTLYTEAFF. In DNA, the CDR3 is TGTGCCAGCAGCTTATTTCCCATCCCGGGGACATTATACACTGAAGCTTTCTTT.